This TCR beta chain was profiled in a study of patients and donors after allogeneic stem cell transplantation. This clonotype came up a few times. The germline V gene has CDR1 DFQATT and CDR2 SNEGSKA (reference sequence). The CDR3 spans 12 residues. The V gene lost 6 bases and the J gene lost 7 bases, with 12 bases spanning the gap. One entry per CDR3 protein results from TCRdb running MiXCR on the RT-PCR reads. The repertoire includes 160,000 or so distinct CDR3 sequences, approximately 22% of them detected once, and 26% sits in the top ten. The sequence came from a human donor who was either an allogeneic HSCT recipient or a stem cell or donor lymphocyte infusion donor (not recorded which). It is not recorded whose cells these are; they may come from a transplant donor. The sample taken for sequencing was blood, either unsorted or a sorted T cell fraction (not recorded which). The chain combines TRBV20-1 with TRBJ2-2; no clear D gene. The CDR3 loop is CSAPGPGGELFF. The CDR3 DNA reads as TGCAGTGCCCCCGGCCCGGGCGGGGAGCTGTTTTTT.